The T cell receptor (beta chain) described here comes from a study of blood T cells in healthy people across ages. A J-beta primer mix and a sample-barcoded 5' primer were used in a second PCR of about 7 to 12 cycles. TCRdb itself ran the 5' RACE reads through MiXCR, one entry per CDR3 protein. In the table there are approximately 1,100,000 distinct CDR3 sequences, 45% of which are singletons. This clonotype has at least ten counts. The sequencing input was blood. This receptor was obtained from a woman in her sixties in good health.

The CDR3: CASSVGYQETQYF. CDR3 sequence (DNA): TGTGCCAGCAGTGTGGGGTACCAAGAGACCCAGTACTTC. The chain links TRBV9 to TRBJ2-5; D not resolved. Trimming shortened V by 5 bases and J by 0 bases, and 8 bases separated the two germline ends. Germline-derived CDR1 and CDR2 are SGDLS and YYNGEE. The length of the CDR3 is 13 residues.